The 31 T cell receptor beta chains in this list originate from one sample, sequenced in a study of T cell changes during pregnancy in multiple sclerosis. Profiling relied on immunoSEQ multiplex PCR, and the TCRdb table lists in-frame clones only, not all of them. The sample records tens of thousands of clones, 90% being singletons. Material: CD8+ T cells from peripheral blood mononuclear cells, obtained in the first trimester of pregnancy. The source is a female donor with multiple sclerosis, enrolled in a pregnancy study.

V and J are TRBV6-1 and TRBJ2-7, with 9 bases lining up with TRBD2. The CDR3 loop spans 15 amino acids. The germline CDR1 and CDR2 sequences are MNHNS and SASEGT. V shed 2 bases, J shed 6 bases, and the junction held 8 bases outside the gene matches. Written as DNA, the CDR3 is TGTGCCAGCAGTGAATCTCGGGGGACTAGCCGCGAGCAGTACTTC. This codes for CASSESRGTSREQYF.

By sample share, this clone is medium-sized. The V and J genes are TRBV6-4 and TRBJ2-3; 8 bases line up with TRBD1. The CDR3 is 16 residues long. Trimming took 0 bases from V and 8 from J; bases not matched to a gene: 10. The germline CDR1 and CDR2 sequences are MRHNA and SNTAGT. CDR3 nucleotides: TGTGCCAGCAGTGACTCGAACGGACAGGGATCGGGTACGCAGTATTTT. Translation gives CASSDSNGQGSGTQYF.

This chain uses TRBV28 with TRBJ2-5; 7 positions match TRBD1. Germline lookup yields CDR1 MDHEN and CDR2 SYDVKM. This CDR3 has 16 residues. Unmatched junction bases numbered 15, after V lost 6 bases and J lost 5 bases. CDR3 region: CASSLIPYRGGETQYF. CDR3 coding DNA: TGTGCCAGCAGCCTAATCCCCTACAGGGGCGGGGAGACCCAGTACTTC.

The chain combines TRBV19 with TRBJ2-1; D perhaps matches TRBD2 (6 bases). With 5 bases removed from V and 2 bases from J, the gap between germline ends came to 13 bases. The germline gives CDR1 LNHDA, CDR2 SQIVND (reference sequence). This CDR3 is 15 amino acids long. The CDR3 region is CASSETSYPYNEQFF. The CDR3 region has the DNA TGTGCCAGTAGTGAGACTAGTTATCCCTACAATGAGCAGTTCTTC.

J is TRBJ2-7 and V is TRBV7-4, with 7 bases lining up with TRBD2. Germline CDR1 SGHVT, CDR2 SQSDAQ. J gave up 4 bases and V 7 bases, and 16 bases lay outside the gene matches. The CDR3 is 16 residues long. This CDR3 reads CASTVPQAGVIYEQYF. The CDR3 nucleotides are TGTGCCAGCACCGTGCCCCAGGCGGGAGTGATATACGAGCAGTACTTC.

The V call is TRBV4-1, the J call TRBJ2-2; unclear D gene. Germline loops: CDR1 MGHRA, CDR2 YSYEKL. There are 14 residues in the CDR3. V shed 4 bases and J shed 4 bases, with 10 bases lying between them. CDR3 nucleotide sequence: TGCGCCAGCAGCCCTGACTCATCCACCGGGGAGCTGTTTTTT. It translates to CASSPDSSTGELFF.

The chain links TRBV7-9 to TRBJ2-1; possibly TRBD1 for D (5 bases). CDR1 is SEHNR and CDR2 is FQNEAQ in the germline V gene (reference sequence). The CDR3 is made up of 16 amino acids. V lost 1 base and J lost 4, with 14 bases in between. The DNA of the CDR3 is TGTGCCAGCAGCTTAGGTCTCCAGGGAAGATACAATGAGCAGTTCTTC. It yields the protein CASSLGLQGRYNEQFF.

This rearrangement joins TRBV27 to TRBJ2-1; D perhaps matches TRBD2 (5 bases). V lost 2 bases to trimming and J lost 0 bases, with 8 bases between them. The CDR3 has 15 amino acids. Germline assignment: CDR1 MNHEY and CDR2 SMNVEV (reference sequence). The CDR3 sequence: CASSLTGSSYNEQFF. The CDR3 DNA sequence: TGTGCCAGCAGTTTAACGGGAAGCTCCTACAATGAGCAGTTCTTC.

CDR3 in amino acids: CASSLETGIGELFF. For the CDR3, the DNA is TGTGCCAGCAGCTTAGAGACAGGGATCGGGGAGCTGTTTTTT. The V gene is TRBV7-9, the J gene TRBJ2-2, with 7 bases identical to TRBD1. CDR1 is SEHNR and CDR2 is FQNEAQ in the germline V gene (reference sequence). The V gene end was trimmed by 1 base and the J gene end by 7 bases; junction bases not matched to a gene: 3. CDR3 length: 14 residues.

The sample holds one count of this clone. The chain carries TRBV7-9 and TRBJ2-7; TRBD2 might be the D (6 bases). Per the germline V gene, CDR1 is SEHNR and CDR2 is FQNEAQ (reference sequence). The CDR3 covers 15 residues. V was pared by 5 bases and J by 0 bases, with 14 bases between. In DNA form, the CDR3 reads TGTGCCAGCAGCACAGTAGCGGAAAGCTCCTACGAGCAGTACTTC. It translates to CASSTVAESSYEQYF. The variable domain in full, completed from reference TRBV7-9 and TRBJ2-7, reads DTGVSQNPRHKITKRGQNVTFRCDPISEHNRLYWYRQTLGQGPEFLTYFQNEAQLEKSRLLSDRFSAERPKGSFSTLEIQRTEQGDSAMYLCASSTVAESSYEQYFGPGTRLTVT.

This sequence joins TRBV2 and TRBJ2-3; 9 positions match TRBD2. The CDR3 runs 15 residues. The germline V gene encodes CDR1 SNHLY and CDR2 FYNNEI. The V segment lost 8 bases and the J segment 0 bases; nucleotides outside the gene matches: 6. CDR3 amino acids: CASVLAGPSTDTQYF. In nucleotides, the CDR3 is TGTGCCAGCGTCCTAGCGGGACCTAGCACAGATACGCAGTATTTT.

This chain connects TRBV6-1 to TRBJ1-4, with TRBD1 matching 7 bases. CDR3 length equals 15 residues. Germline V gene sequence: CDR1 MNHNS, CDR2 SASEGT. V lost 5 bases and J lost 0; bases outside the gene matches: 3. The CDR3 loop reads CASSSTGATNEKLFF. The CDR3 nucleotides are TGTGCCAGCAGTTCAACAGGGGCAACTAATGAAAAACTGTTTTTT.

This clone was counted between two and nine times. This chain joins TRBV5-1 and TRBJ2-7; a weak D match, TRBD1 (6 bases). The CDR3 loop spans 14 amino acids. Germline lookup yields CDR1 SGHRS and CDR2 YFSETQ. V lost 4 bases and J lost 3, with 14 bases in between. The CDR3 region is CASSPGTISYEQYF. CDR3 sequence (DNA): TGCGCCAGCAGCCCGGGGACAATAAGCTACGAGCAGTACTTC.

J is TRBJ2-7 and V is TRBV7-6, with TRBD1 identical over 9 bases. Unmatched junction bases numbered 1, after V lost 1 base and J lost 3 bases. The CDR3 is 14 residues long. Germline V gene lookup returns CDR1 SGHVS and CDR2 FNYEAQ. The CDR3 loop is CASSLEGQGYEQYF. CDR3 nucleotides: TGTGCCAGCAGCTTAGAGGGACAGGGCTACGAGCAGTACTTC.

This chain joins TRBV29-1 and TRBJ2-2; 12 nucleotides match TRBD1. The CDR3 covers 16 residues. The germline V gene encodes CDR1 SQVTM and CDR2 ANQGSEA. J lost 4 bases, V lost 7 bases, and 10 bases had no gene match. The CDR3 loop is CSAYGTGGAFTGELFF. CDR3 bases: TGCAGCGCCTACGGGACAGGGGGCGCGTTCACCGGGGAGCTGTTTTTT.

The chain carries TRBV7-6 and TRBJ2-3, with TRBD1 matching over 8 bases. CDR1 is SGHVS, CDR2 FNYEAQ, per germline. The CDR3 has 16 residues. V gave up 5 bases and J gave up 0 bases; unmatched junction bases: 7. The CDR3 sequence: CASSPSTGVSTDTQYF. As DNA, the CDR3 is TGTGCCAGCAGCCCCTCGACAGGGGTGAGCACAGATACGCAGTATTTT.

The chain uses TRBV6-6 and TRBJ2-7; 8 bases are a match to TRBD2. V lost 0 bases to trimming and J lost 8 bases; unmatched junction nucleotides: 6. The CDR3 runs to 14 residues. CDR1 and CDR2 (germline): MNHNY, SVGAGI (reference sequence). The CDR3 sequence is CASSYSTGGRQQYF. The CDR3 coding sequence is TGTGCCAGCAGTTACTCGACGGGAGGGAGGCAGCAGTACTTC.

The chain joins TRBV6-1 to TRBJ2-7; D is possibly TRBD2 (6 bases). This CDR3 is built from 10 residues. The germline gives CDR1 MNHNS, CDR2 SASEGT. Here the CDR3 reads CAGGESEQYF. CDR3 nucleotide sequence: TGTGCGGGGGGAGAATCCGAGCAGTACTTC.

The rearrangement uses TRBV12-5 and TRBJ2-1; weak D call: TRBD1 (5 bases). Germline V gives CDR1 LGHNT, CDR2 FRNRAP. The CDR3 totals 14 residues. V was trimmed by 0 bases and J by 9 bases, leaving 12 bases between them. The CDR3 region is CASGLVGQGSEQFF. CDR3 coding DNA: TGTGCTAGTGGTTTGGTAGGGCAGGGAAGTGAGCAGTTCTTC.

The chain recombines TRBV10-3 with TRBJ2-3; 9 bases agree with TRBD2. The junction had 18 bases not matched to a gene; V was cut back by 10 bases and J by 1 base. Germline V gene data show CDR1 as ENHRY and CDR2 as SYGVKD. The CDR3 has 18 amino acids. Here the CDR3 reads CATGLLTSGNLRTDTQYF. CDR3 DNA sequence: TGTGCCACAGGACTGTTGACTAGCGGAAACCTACGCACAGATACGCAGTATTTT.

CDR3 residues: CASSYSPEGTEAFF. In nucleotides, the CDR3 is TGTGCCAGCAGTTACTCCCCGGAGGGCACTGAAGCTTTCTTT. V and J are TRBV6-5 and TRBJ1-1; D remains unclear. The germline V and J ends were trimmed by 0 bases and 4 bases, with 9 bases remaining between them. The CDR3 loop spans 14 amino acids. Per germline, CDR1 MNHEY and CDR2 SVGAGI.

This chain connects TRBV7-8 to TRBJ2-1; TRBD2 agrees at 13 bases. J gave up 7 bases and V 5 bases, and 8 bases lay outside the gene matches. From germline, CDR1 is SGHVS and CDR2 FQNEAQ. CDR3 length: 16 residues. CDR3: CASSTKLAGGSNEQFF. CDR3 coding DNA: TGTGCCAGCAGCACTAAACTAGCGGGAGGGTCGAATGAGCAGTTCTTC.

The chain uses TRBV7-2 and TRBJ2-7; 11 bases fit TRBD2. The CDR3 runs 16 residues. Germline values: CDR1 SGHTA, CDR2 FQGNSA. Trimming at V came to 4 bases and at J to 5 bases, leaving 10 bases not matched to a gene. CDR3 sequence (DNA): TGTGCCAGCAGCTATGGGATAGCGGGAGGGCTCGACGAGCAGTACTTC. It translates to CASSYGIAGGLDEQYF. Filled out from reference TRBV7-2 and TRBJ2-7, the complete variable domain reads GAGVSQSPSNKVTEKGKDVELRCDPISGHTALYWYRQSLGQGLEFLIYFQGNSAPDKSGLPSDRFSAERTGGSVSTLTIQRTQQEDSAVYLCASSYGIAGGLDEQYFGPGTRLTVT.

CDR3 sequence reads: CASSERQGSVYEQYF. CDR3 nucleotide sequence: TGTGCCAGCAGTGAACGACAGGGGTCCGTCTACGAGCAGTACTTC. The rearrangement joins TRBV6-1 to TRBJ2-7; 8 nucleotides line up with TRBD1. The CDR3 contains 15 residues. Per the germline V gene, CDR1 is MNHNS and CDR2 is SASEGT. Losses at the gene ends were 2 bases for V and 3 bases for J; bases not matched to a gene: 6.

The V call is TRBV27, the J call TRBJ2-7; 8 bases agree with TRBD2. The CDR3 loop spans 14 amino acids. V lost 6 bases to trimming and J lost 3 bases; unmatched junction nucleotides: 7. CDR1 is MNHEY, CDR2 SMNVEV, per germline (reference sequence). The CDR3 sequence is CASSYTGTSYEQYF. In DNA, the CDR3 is TGTGCCAGCAGCTATACCGGGACTAGCTACGAGCAGTACTTC.

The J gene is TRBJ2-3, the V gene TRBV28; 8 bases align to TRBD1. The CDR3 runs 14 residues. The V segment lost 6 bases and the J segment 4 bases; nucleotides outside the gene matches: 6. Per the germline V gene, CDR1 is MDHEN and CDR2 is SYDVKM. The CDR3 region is CASSSRGLADTQYF. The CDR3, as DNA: TGTGCCAGCAGCTCCAGGGGGCTGGCAGATACGCAGTATTTT. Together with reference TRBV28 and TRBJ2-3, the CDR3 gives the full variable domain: DVKVTQSSRYLVKRTGEKVFLECVQDMDHENMFWYRQDPGLGLRLIYFSYDVKMKEKGDIPEGYSVSREKKERFSLILESASTNQTSMYLCASSSRGLADTQYFGPGTRLTVL.

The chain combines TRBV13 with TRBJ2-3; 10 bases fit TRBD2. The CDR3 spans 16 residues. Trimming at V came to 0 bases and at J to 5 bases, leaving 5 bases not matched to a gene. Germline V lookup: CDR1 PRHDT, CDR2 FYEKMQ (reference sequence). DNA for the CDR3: TGTGCCAGCAGCTTAGGCCTCGGGACTAGCGAAGATACGCAGTATTTT. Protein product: CASSLGLGTSEDTQYF.

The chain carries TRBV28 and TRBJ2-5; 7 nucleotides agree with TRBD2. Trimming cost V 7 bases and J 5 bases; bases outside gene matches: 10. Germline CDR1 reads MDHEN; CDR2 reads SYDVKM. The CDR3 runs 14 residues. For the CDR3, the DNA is TGTGCCAGCACTCGACTAGCTGGAGTTGAGACCCAGTACTTC. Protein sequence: CASTRLAGVETQYF.

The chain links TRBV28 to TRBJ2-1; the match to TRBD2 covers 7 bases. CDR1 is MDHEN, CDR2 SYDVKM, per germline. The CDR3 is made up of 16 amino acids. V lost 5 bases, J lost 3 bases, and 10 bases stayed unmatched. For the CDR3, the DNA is TGTGCCAGCAGTCCCTTTCCCGGGGAGGGCTACAATGAGCAGTTCTTC. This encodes CASSPFPGEGYNEQFF.

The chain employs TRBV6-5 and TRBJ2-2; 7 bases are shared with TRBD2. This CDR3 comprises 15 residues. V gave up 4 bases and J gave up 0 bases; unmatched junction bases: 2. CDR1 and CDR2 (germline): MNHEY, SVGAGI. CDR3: CASSFSGPNTGELFF. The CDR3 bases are TGTGCCAGCAGTTTTAGCGGGCCGAACACCGGGGAGCTGTTTTTT.

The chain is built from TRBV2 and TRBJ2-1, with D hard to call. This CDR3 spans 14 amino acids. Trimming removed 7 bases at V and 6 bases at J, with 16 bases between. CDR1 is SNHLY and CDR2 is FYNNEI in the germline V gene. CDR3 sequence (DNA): TGTGCCAGCACCGATCTAGGTTTCAGCAATGAGCAGTTCTTC. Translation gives CASTDLGFSNEQFF.